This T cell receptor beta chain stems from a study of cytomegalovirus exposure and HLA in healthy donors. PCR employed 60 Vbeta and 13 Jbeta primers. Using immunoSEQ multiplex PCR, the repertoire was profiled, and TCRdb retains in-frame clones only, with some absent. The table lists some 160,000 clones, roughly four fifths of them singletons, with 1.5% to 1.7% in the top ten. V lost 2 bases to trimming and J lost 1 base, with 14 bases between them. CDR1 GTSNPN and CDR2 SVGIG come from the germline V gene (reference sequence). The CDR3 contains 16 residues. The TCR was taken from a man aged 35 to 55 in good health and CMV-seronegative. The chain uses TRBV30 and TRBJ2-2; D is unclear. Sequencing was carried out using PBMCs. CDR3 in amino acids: CAWSLVLALNTGELFF. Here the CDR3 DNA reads TGTGCCTGGAGTCTCGTATTAGCCCTGAACACCGGGGAGCTGTTTTTT.